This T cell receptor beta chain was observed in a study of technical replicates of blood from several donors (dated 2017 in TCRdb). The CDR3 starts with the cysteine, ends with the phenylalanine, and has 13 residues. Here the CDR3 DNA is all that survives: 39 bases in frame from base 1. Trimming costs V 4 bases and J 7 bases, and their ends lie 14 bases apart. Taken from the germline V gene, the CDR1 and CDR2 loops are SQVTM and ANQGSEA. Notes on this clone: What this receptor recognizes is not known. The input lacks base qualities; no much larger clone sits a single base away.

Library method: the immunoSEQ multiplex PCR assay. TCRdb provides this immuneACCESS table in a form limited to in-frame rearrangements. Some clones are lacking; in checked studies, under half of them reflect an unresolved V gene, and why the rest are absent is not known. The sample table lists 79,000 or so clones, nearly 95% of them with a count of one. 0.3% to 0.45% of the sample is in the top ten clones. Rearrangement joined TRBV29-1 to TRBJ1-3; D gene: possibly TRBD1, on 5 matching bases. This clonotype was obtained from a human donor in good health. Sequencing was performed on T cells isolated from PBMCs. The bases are TGCAGCGTTGCTCTTGGGGCCCCGAACACCATATATTTT. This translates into CSVALGAPNTIYF.